Reported below is one T cell receptor beta chain. V dropped 1 base and J dropped 0 bases, with 23 bases sitting between them. Per germline, CDR1 SGHAT and CDR2 FQNNGV. The CDR3 consists of 20 residues. Sequencing of TCR beta was carried out in blood CD8+ and CD4+ T cells. The sample belongs to a study of CD8 T cells in Susac syndrome. cDNA came from approximately 0.5 to 1 ug RNA primed by random hexamers. TCRdb re-called the immunoSEQ multiplex PCR reads through MiXCR, storing one row per CDR3 protein. The sample yields fewer than 350,000 distinct CDR3 sequences, roughly 90% seen once. The clonotype comes from a human donor with multiple sclerosis. Specimen: CD8+ T cells from PBMCs. The chain carries TRBV11-2 and TRBJ2-3, with D possibly being TRBD1 (6 bases). CDR3 bases: TGTGCCAGCAGCTTAGCTCTATCGGGGATGGGGGCGGAGAGCACAGATACGCAGTATTTT. Its protein product is CASSLALSGMGAESTDTQYF.